This T cell receptor (beta chain) derives from a study of radiation and T cells in renal cell carcinoma. Study-wide results and limits: Dominant CDR3 motifs occupied more repertoire in irradiated than control tumors. Top 100 clonotypes averaged about 54% in irradiated versus roughly 45% in nephrectomy-only tumors.

On this clone itself: Its antigen is not identified.

The V gene end was trimmed by 4 bases and the J gene end by 3 bases; junction bases not matched to a gene: 6. The CDR3 sequence is 16 residues long. Germline CDR1 reads SGHKS; CDR2 reads YYEKEE (reference sequence). Some clones are missing from TCRdb's copy, which holds only in-frame ones; the method was immunoSEQ multiplex PCR. This sample has roughly 12,000 clones, with 60% to 75% found just once. Specified treatment: treatment-naive control, cytoreductive nephrectomy. The tumor was a clear cell renal cell carcinoma. The TCR originated in a woman older than 75 with renal cell carcinoma. The chain carries TRBV5-5 and TRBJ2-2; 10 nucleotides line up with TRBD1. This sample comprised tumor tissue, obtained from a patient whose treatment was nephrectomy without radiotherapy. The CDR3 coding sequence is TGTGCCAGCAGCCAAGGGACAGGGGTTGACACCGGGGAGCTGTTTTTT. As protein: CASSQGTGVDTGELFF.